A selection of T cell receptor beta chains follows, all from one sample in a study of blood T cell repertoires in COVID-19. The table came from immunoSEQ multiplex PCR; TCRdb's copy has only in-frame clones and leaves some out. The sample yields about 250,000 clones, approximately 90% seen once. Sequences were obtained from peripheral blood. The receptors derive from a man aged 18 to 29 with active or convalescent COVID-19. Both conserved end residues are trimmed from each CDR3.

cdr3_aa: AISERTVSGNTIY
v_call: TRBV10-3
j_call: TRBJ1-3

cdr3_aa: ASSPRTKTTYNEQF
v_call: TRBV19
j_call: TRBJ2-1

cdr3_aa: ASSQEHRTGFQETQY
v_call: TRBV4-2
j_call: TRBJ2-5

cdr3_aa: ASSQGDPRYNEQF
v_call: TRBV3-1/TRBV3-2
j_call: TRBJ2-1

cdr3_aa: ASRPNGNYGYT
v_call: TRBV7-9
j_call: TRBJ1-2

cdr3_aa: ASSTRRRTGVYEQY
v_call: TRBV19
j_call: TRBJ2-7

cdr3_aa: ASSEQGAYEQF
v_call: TRBV6-1
j_call: TRBJ2-1

cdr3_aa: ASSFQGSGNTIY
v_call: TRBV5-1
j_call: TRBJ1-3

cdr3_aa: AWAGGPEAF
v_call: TRBV30
j_call: TRBJ1-1

cdr3_aa: ASSPGQSVLRGEAF
v_call: TRBV27
j_call: TRBJ1-1

cdr3_aa: ASSRTGTSGNTIY
v_call: TRBV6-5
j_call: TRBJ1-3

cdr3_aa: ASSLTSGGTDTQY
v_call: TRBV27
j_call: TRBJ2-3

cdr3_aa: ASSRRGDENYGYT
v_call: TRBV3-1/TRBV3-2
j_call: TRBJ1-2

cdr3_aa: ATAPGTAVYNEQF
v_call: TRBV24-1
j_call: TRBJ2-1

cdr3_aa: ASSELRGSHRNYT
v_call: TRBV2
j_call: TRBJ1-2